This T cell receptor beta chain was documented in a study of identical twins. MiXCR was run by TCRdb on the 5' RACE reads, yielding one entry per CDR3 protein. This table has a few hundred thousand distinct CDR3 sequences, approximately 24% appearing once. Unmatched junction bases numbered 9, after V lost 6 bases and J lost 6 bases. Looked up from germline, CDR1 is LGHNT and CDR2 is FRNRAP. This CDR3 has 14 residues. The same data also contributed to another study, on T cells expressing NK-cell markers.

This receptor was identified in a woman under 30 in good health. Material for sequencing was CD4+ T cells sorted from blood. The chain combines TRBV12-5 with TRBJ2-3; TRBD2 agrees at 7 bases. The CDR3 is CASGHSGVTDTQYF. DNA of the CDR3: TGTGCTAGTGGACACAGCGGGGTTACGGATACGCAGTATTTT. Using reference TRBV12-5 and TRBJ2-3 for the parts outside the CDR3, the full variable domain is DARVTQTPRHKVTEMGQEVTMRCQPILGHNTVFWYRQTMMQGLELLAYFRNRAPLDDSGMPKDRFSAEMPDATLATLKIQPSEPRDSAVYFCASGHSGVTDTQYFGPGTRLTVL.